This is a list of T cell receptor beta chains from one sample in a study of blood T cell repertoires in COVID-19. Clones were sequenced by immunoSEQ multiplex PCR, and TCRdb holds only the in-frame ones, with some missing. In the table there are about 140,000 clones, about 80% of which are singletons. The sample was PBMCs or T cells enriched from blood (not recorded which). The receptors were gathered from a woman aged 18 to 35 who had been exposed to COVID-19. Both conserved end residues are part of each CDR3.

V gene,J gene,CDR3 protein
TRBV5-5,TRBJ2-1,CASSLDMGLANDEQFF
TRBV10-3,TRBJ2-1,CAISESELPASGIGYEQFF
TRBV19,TRBJ2-7,CASSISSGGYEQYF
TRBV5-1,TRBJ2-1,CASSYGPSGRALEQFF
TRBV9,TRBJ2-1,CASSVGVAESPPYNEQFF
TRBV9,TRBJ2-6,CASSVWVAAVTPGANVLTF
TRBV19,TRBJ2-2,CASSTRTSLTGELFF
TRBV3-1/TRBV3-2,TRBJ2-1,CASSHRAGGGGNEQFF
TRBV6-2/TRBV6-3,TRBJ1-2,CASSPGRDRYYGYTF
TRBV6-1,TRBJ2-3,CASSEGQASTDTQYF
TRBV29-1,TRBJ2-1,CSVETQFF
TRBV28,TRBJ1-1,CASRQLPRNTEAFF
TRBV19,TRBJ1-5,CASKGQPNQPQHF
TRBV7-6,TRBJ2-3,CASSPLAGGTSTDTQYF
TRBV7-9,TRBJ1-2,CASSPPGGEDYGYTF
TRBV11-2,TRBJ1-6,CASNPSGGVRDSPLHF
TRBV6-5,TRBJ1-6,CASRETGVGSPLHF
TRBV29-1,TRBJ1-3,CSVSISGNTIYF
TRBV2,TRBJ2-1,CASSIRTGGAVPIYNEQFF
TRBV19,TRBJ2-1,CASSIGGLAGGEDEQFF
TRBV14,TRBJ1-1,CASSQGLWGGVNTEAFF
TRBV11-3,TRBJ2-3,CASSLLGGRVTDTQYF
TRBV2,TRBJ1-4,CASSLGQHEF
TRBV18,TRBJ1-1,CASSPLLSGAEAFF
TRBV7-3,TRBJ1-2,CASGDRGKYGYTF
TRBV24-1,TRBJ2-1,CATSASGSYNEQFF
TRBV19,TRBJ2-7,CASSIAGIGSYEQYF
TRBV6-5,TRBJ2-7,CASRSDRSYEQYF
TRBV7-3,TRBJ2-1,CASSHGLAGSYNEQFF
TRBV9,TRBJ1-5,CASSPNRGFEPQHF
TRBV9,TRBJ2-1,CASSVGDRVHNEQFF
TRBV2,TRBJ2-1,CASSEALGTGADNEQFF
TRBV7-9,TRBJ2-6,CASASSVAGANVLTF
TRBV19,TRBJ1-6,CASSDRGANSPLHF
TRBV6-5,TRBJ1-4,CAVNSAGAGEKLFF
TRBV7-9,TRBJ1-2,CASSLGTDYGYTF
TRBV6-2/TRBV6-3,TRBJ1-2,CASSTRDRGNYGYTF